One and the same sample provided the 30 T cell receptor beta chains below, sequenced in a study of T cell clonotyping in hematopoietic cell transplantation. This table comes from immunoSEQ multiplex PCR, and its TCRdb copy is limited to in-frame clones, with some not included. The table has about 38,000 clones, around 95% seen once; the top ten hold roughly 1.6%. Time point specified: recipient sample about 28 days before transplant, after cytoreduction. The starting material was peripheral blood mononuclear cells, obtained before stem cell transplant. The receptors come from a middle-aged man with chronic myeloid leukemia. Some clones in this sample may be carry-over from other donors' samples.

This chain joins TRBV28 and TRBJ2-1, with D uncertain. Trimming took 2 bases from V and 6 from J, leaving 14 bases between them. The CDR3 extends over 15 amino acids. Germline lookup yields CDR1 MDHEN and CDR2 SYDVKM. CDR3 sequence (DNA): TGTGCCAGCAGTTTAGGCAGTCTCCGCAGCAATGAGCAGTTCTTC. Translating gives CASSLGSLRSNEQFF.

J is TRBJ2-7 and V is TRBV5-1; weak D call: TRBD1 (7 bases). The CDR3 is 15 residues long. Germline V gives CDR1 SGHRS, CDR2 YFSETQ. V lost 0 bases and J lost 4, with 14 bases in between. CDR3 in amino acids: CASSLETGAGYEQYF. CDR3 bases: TGCGCCAGCAGCTTGGAAACAGGGGCGGGATACGAGCAGTACTTC. The entire variable domain, with the rest obtained from reference TRBV5-1 and TRBJ2-7, is as follows: KAGVTQTPRYLIKTRGQQVTLSCSPISGHRSVSWYQQTPGQGLQFLFEYFSETQRNKGNFPGRFSGRQFSNSRSEMNVSTLELGDSALYLCASSLETGAGYEQYFGPGTRLTVT.

This chain links TRBV29-1 with TRBJ1-2, with D tentatively TRBD1 (6 bases). V was shortened by 4 bases and J by 7 bases, with 19 bases between the two germline ends. The CDR3 spans 14 residues. The V gene's germline CDR1 is SQVTM and CDR2 ANQGSEA. The CDR3 sequence is CSVAQGGGWVGYTF. The CDR3 nucleotides read TGCAGCGTTGCCCAAGGGGGGGGCTGGGTTGGCTACACCTTC.

The chain uses TRBV15 and TRBJ1-6, with D possibly being TRBD1 (5 bases). Deletions cut 0 bases from V and 9 bases from J, with 9 bases between. This CDR3 is built from 14 residues. Germline values: CDR1 LNHNV, CDR2 YYDKDF (reference sequence). For the CDR3, the DNA is TGTGCCACCAGCAGAGAGGGGGGGTTTTCACCCCTCCACTTT. This codes for CATSREGGFSPLHF.

The V and J genes are TRBV5-8 and TRBJ2-5, with D perhaps TRBD2 (5 bases). This CDR3 contains 14 residues. Germline V gene lookup returns CDR1 SGHTS and CDR2 YDEGEE. With 0 bases removed from V and 4 bases from J, the gap between germline ends came to 10 bases. In nucleotides, the CDR3 is TGTGCCAGCAGCTTGGTATCAGGAGGAGAGACCCAGTACTTC. It yields the protein CASSLVSGGETQYF.

This clone was recorded once. The J gene is TRBJ1-2, the V gene TRBV7-8, with D unresolved. The CDR3 sequence is 13 residues long. The germline gives CDR1 SGHVS, CDR2 FQNEAQ. Trimming stripped 3 bases from V and 4 bases from J, with 9 bases between. The CDR3 DNA reads TGTGCCAGCAGCTTTGGGCAGACCTATGGCTACACCTTC. This sequence encodes CASSFGQTYGYTF.

V is TRBV7-8 and J is TRBJ2-7, with 7 bases matching TRBD1. The CDR3 covers 16 residues. Trimming removed 5 bases from V and 3 bases from J; junction bases left unmatched: 13. The germline gives CDR1 SGHVS, CDR2 FQNEAQ. The CDR3 coding sequence is TGTGCCAGCAGCATTACACACAGGGGTTCGGTCTACGAGCAGTACTTC. Its protein is CASSITHRGSVYEQYF.

This chain uses TRBV11-3 with TRBJ2-7, with 9 positions matching TRBD2. Trimming cost V 5 bases and J 6 bases; bases outside gene matches: 5. The CDR3 extends over 13 amino acids. From germline, CDR1 is SGHNT and CDR2 YENEEA. The CDR3 DNA sequence: TGTGCCAGCAGCCCAGGACTAGCGAGCGAGCAGTACTTC. This translates into CASSPGLASEQYF. Drawing the rest from reference TRBV11-3 and TRBJ2-7, the complete variable domain is EAGVVQSPRYKIIEKKQPVAFWCNPISGHNTLYWYLQNLGQGPELLIRYENEEAVDDSQLPKDRFSAERLKGVDSTLKIQPAELGDSAVYLCASSPGLASEQYFGPGTRLTVT.

This clone is a singleton in its sample. The V gene is TRBV30, the J gene TRBJ2-3; D is uncertain. Germline values: CDR1 GTSNPN, CDR2 SVGIG (reference sequence). Deletions cut 3 bases from V and 2 bases from J, with 6 bases between. The CDR3 has 12 residues. The CDR3 nucleotides read TGTGCCTGGAGCGCGAACACAGATACGCAGTATTTT. Translation: CAWSANTDTQYF.

The chain recombines TRBV4-2 with TRBJ2-1; the D gene is possibly TRBD2 (5 bases). The CDR3 sequence is 14 residues long. Germline CDR1 reads LGHNA; CDR2 reads YNFKEQ. V gave up 1 base and J gave up 6 bases, with 10 bases separating them. The CDR3 here is CASSQAGGGNEQFF. CDR3 bases: TGTGCCAGCAGCCAAGCCGGAGGAGGCAATGAGCAGTTCTTC.

V is TRBV7-6 and J is TRBJ2-7; TRBD1 matches at 9 bases. Germline V gene lookup returns CDR1 SGHVS and CDR2 FNYEAQ. V shed 4 bases and J 3 bases; nucleotides not matched to a gene: 4. This CDR3 has 14 residues. The CDR3 nucleotides read TGTGCCAGCAGCTCCCGGGACAGGGTCTACGAGCAGTACTTC. It translates to CASSSRDRVYEQYF.

V is TRBV9 and J is TRBJ1-1; D is perhaps TRBD1 (5 bases). Germline V gene data show CDR1 as SGDLS and CDR2 as YYNGEE. V shed 4 bases and J shed 1 base, with 14 bases lying between them. The CDR3 contains 15 residues. CDR3 in amino acids: CASSPRGRQNTEAFF. For the CDR3, the DNA is TGTGCCAGCAGCCCGAGGGGCCGCCAGAACACTGAAGCTTTCTTT.

This clone showed up just once. The gene calls are TRBV30 and TRBJ1-1, with 7 nucleotides matching TRBD1. The CDR3 runs to 16 residues. CDR1 and CDR2 from the germline V gene are GTSNPN and SVGIG (reference sequence). Trimming cost V 5 bases and J 0 bases; bases outside gene matches: 12. The CDR3 DNA reads as TGTGCCTGGGGGGACGAACGGGGACAGTTGAACACTGAAGCTTTCTTT. Amino acid sequence: CAWGDERGQLNTEAFF. The complete variable domain, with remaining parts taken from reference TRBV30 and TRBJ1-1, reads SQTIHQWPATLVQPVGSPLSLECTVEGTSNPNLYWYRQAAGRGLQLLFYSVGIGQISSEVPQNLSASRPQDRQFILSSKKLLLSDSGFYLCAWGDERGQLNTEAFFGQGTRLTVV.

Of note for this clone: The sample contains more than one DNA sequence encoding this CDR3. This chain links TRBV19 with TRBJ1-5, with TRBD1 as a possible D gene (5 bases). Trimming took off 3 bases at V and 2 bases at J, with 11 bases between the two ends. CDR1 and CDR2 from the germline V gene are LNHDA and SQIVND (reference sequence). The CDR3 consists of 15 residues. The CDR3: CASSIGTGGNQPQHF. The CDR3 coding sequence is TGTGCCAGTAGTATCGGGACCGGAGGCAATCAGCCCCAGCATTTT.

CDR3 bases: TGTGCCAGCAGCCAAGATGCCGGGGGTCCCTCTGGGGCCAACGTCCTGACTTTC. It is translated as CASSQDAGGPSGANVLTF. V and J are TRBV4-2 and TRBJ2-6; a possible D gene is TRBD2 (6 bases). The V gene lost 0 bases and the J gene lost 0 bases, with 12 bases spanning the gap. CDR1 and CDR2 (germline): LGHNA, YNFKEQ. The CDR3 runs to 18 residues.

The rearrangement uses TRBV19 and TRBJ1-5; D is unclear. V was pared by 1 base and J by 5 bases, with 15 bases between. This CDR3 has 16 residues. The V gene's germline CDR1 is LNHDA and CDR2 SQIVND (reference sequence). The CDR3 loop is CASSIGGTNRDQPQHF. The CDR3 DNA reads as TGTGCCAGTAGTATAGGGGGAACAAACCGCGATCAGCCCCAGCATTTT.

The table lists this clone with a few counts. The genes are TRBV7-9 and TRBJ2-3, with 7 nucleotides matching TRBD1. The germline V gene encodes CDR1 SEHNR and CDR2 FQNEAQ (reference sequence). This CDR3 spans 15 amino acids. After removal of 4 bases from V and 5 bases from J, the junction contained 9 bases not matched to a gene. CDR3 protein: CASSSAQGRLDTQYF. In DNA, the CDR3 is TGTGCCAGCAGCTCTGCACAGGGGCGATTAGATACGCAGTATTTT.

The J gene is TRBJ1-5, the V gene TRBV10-1; D is possibly TRBD1 (6 bases). This CDR3 is 15 amino acids long. Germline CDR1 reads WNHNN; CDR2 reads SYGVQD (reference sequence). With 4 bases removed from V and 2 bases from J, the gap between germline ends came to 12 bases. CDR3 amino acids: CASSGEDRGNQPQHF. In DNA form, the CDR3 reads TGCGCCAGCAGTGGGGAGGACAGAGGCAATCAGCCCCAGCATTTT.

The V call is TRBV15, the J call TRBJ1-2; tentatively, D is TRBD1 (5 bases). V lost 2 bases to trimming and J lost 1 base, with 14 bases between them. Germline V gives CDR1 LNHNV, CDR2 YYDKDF (reference sequence). This CDR3 contains 16 residues. The CDR3 sequence is CATSRWEEGVNYGYTF. The CDR3 DNA reads TGTGCCACCAGCAGATGGGAGGAAGGGGTTAACTATGGCTACACCTTC.

This clone was observed a handful of times. The gene calls are TRBV27 and TRBJ2-7; 7 bases agree with TRBD1. V trimming: 2 bases; J trimming: 4 bases; junction bases outside the gene matches: 5. Germline V gene data show CDR1 as MNHEY and CDR2 as SMNVEV (reference sequence). CDR3 size: 14 residues. The CDR3 region is CASSLEGTAYEQYF. DNA of the CDR3: TGTGCCAGCAGTTTAGAAGGGACAGCTTACGAGCAGTACTTC.

The chain recombines TRBV7-3 with TRBJ2-5; the match to TRBD2 covers 12 bases. The germline V gene has CDR1 SGHTA and CDR2 FQGTGA. The CDR3 length is 15 residues. The V segment lost 5 bases and the J segment 5 bases; nucleotides outside the gene matches: 6. The CDR3 protein is CASSPRTSGVETQYF. In DNA form, the CDR3 reads TGTGCCAGCAGCCCTCGGACTAGCGGGGTTGAGACCCAGTACTTC.

The V gene is TRBV6-5, the J gene TRBJ1-1; tentatively, D is TRBD1 (5 bases). From germline, CDR1 is MNHEY and CDR2 SVGAGI. This CDR3 is 15 amino acids long. V lost 0 bases and J lost 4, with 12 bases in between. The chain's CDR3 is CASSYSGTGFTEAFF. CDR3 sequence (DNA): TGTGCCAGCAGTTACTCGGGGACGGGGTTCACTGAAGCTTTCTTT.

The gene calls are TRBV15 and TRBJ1-2, with D unclear. V was pared by 1 base and J by 4 bases, with 16 bases between. This CDR3 has 16 amino acids. The germline CDR1 and CDR2 sequences are LNHNV and YYDKDF (reference sequence). The DNA of the CDR3 is TGTGCCACCAGCAGAGGGGAGGCGCGCATCCTCTATGGCTACACCTTC. Protein: CATSRGEARILYGYTF. The complete variable domain, with remaining parts taken from reference TRBV15 and TRBJ1-2, reads DAMVIQNPRYQVTQFGKPVTLSCSQTLNHNVMYWYQQKSSQAPKLLFHYYDKDFNNEADTPDNFQSRRPNTSFCFLDIRSPGLGDTAMYLCATSRGEARILYGYTFGSGTRLTVV.

The V gene is TRBV6-4, the J gene TRBJ2-3, with D possibly TRBD2 on 6 matching bases. V dropped 6 bases and J dropped 0 bases, with 16 bases sitting between them. Germline CDR1 is MRHNA and CDR2 is SNTAGT. The CDR3 has 16 amino acids. This CDR3 reads CASSRTPGGSTDTQYF. As DNA, the CDR3 is TGTGCCAGCAGCCGGACCCCAGGAGGGAGCACAGATACGCAGTATTTT.

The chain uses TRBV28 and TRBJ1-4, with D hard to call. Deletions cut 4 bases from V and 11 bases from J, with 11 bases between. This CDR3 contains 12 residues. Germline values: CDR1 MDHEN, CDR2 SYDVKM. The CDR3 DNA is TGTGCCAGCAGTTCCCTGACTGGCAAACTGTTTTTT. Translating gives CASSSLTGKLFF.

The gene calls are TRBV27 and TRBJ2-1; D uncertain. In germline, CDR1 is MNHEY, CDR2 SMNVEV (reference sequence). The CDR3 runs 13 residues. Trimming removed 1 base at V and 3 bases at J, with 4 bases between. The DNA of the CDR3 is TGTGCCAGCAGTTTATTAGGCTACAATGAGCAGTTCTTC. Residues: CASSLLGYNEQFF.

V and J are TRBV5-4 and TRBJ1-3; no clear D. Trimming removed 1 base from V and 2 bases from J, with 7 bases in between. From germline, CDR1 is SGHNT and CDR2 YYREEE (reference sequence). This CDR3 region has 14 residues. The CDR3 is CASSLQGAGNTIYF. CDR3 sequence (DNA): TGTGCCAGCAGCTTGCAAGGAGCTGGAAACACCATATATTTT.

V usage is TRBV7-8 and J usage is TRBJ2-3; 7 bases agree with TRBD1. Germline-derived CDR1 and CDR2 are SGHVS and FQNEAQ. The CDR3 extends over 16 amino acids. Trimming removed 2 bases from V and 2 bases from J; junction bases left unmatched: 7. CDR3 in amino acids: CASSLRDRVPTDTQYF. The CDR3 DNA follows: TGTGCCAGCAGCTTAAGGGACAGAGTACCCACAGATACGCAGTATTTT.

The V call is TRBV30, the J call TRBJ2-2; no clear D. V was trimmed by 4 bases and J by 5 bases, leaving 5 bases between them. Germline V CDR1 and CDR2: GTSNPN, SVGIG (reference sequence). The CDR3 extends over 11 amino acids. The DNA of the CDR3 is TGTGCCTGGATGAGAACCGGGGAGCTGTTTTTT. Translated, it gives CAWMRTGELFF.

V and J are TRBV2 and TRBJ2-2; 7 bases align to TRBD1. The CDR3 has 13 amino acids. Per germline, CDR1 SNHLY and CDR2 FYNNEI. Unmatched junction bases numbered 8, after V lost 10 bases and J lost 6 bases. CDR3 loop: CANDRANAGELFF. CDR3 DNA: TGTGCCAACGACAGGGCAAACGCCGGGGAGCTGTTTTTT.